What follows are 18 T cell receptor beta chains derived from one specimen sequenced in a study of shared clonotypes between healthy human individuals. Naive CD8 cells lacked CD45RO, underwent positive selection for CCR7 and left out terminally differentiated effector memory CD45RA+ cells. TCRdb's table, derived via immunoSEQ multiplex PCR, lists solely in-frame clones and lacks some. The table records some 2,100,000 clones, just over 90% of them present only once. Sequenced material: naive CD8+ T cells from PBMCs. The receptors were sampled from a man between 18 and 35 years old in good health. Some clones in this sample may be carry-over from other donors' samples.

The chain joins TRBV10-2 to TRBJ2-7; tentatively, D is TRBD2 (5 bases). Germline loops: CDR1 WSHSY, CDR2 SAAADI. V was trimmed by 1 base and J by 5 bases, leaving 15 bases between them. The CDR3 consists of 15 residues. The CDR3 protein is CASSELGGSFNEQYF. The CDR3 nucleotides read TGCGCCAGCAGTGAGTTAGGTGGGAGCTTCAACGAGCAGTACTTC.

The J gene is TRBJ2-1, the V gene TRBV27, with 7 bases lining up with TRBD1. Trimming removed 2 bases from V and 6 bases from J; junction bases left unmatched: 4. The CDR3 has 14 amino acids. Germline V gene data show CDR1 as MNHEY and CDR2 as SMNVEV (reference sequence). The CDR3 DNA follows: TGTGCCAGCAGTTTAAATTCAGGGGGCAATGAGCAGTTCTTC. Its translation is CASSLNSGGNEQFF.

With respect to this clone: Other DNA sequences within the sample encode an identical CDR3. The chain has TRBV6-5 and TRBJ1-1, with a tentative D call TRBD1 (6 bases). This CDR3 has 15 amino acids. Trimming took 2 bases from V and 1 from J, leaving 11 bases between them. CDR1 and CDR2 from the germline V gene are MNHEY and SVGAGI. CDR3 residues: CASSYRGAGNTEAFF. CDR3 in DNA: TGTGCCAGCAGTTACCGGGGGGCTGGGAACACTGAAGCTTTCTTT.

This clone was found a few times. The chain links TRBV4-2 to TRBJ1-5, with D hard to call. CDR3 size: 16 residues. Germline CDR1 and CDR2: LGHNA and YNFKEQ. V was clipped by 4 bases and J by 3 bases, with 16 bases between them. The CDR3 DNA sequence: TGTGCCAGCAGCCGGCCACCCGGGGAGTACAATCAGCCCCAGCATTTT. Amino acid sequence: CASSRPPGEYNQPQHF.

The V gene is TRBV6-1, the J gene TRBJ2-7; D might be TRBD2 (6 bases). The V end was cut by 8 bases, the J end by 3 bases, with 20 bases between. The CDR3 has 15 residues. Germline V gene data show CDR1 as MNHNS and CDR2 as SASEGT. CDR3 nucleotide sequence: TGTGCCAGCCGGGGTGTCTTGGAGGGAGGCTACGAGCAGTACTTC. This translates into CASRGVLEGGYEQYF.

The genes are TRBV7-6 and TRBJ1-2, with D uncertain. The CDR3 extends over 14 amino acids. V was cut by 4 bases and J by 8 bases, with 17 bases left in between. Looked up from germline, CDR1 is SGHVS and CDR2 is FNYEAQ. The CDR3: CASSSPPGEDGYTF. CDR3 nucleotides: TGTGCCAGCAGCTCCCCCCCGGGAGAGGACGGCTACACCTTC.

The rearrangement uses TRBV25-1 and TRBJ2-1; possibly TRBD2 for D (5 bases). V was trimmed by 7 bases and J by 2 bases, leaving 12 bases between them. Per the germline V gene, CDR1 is MGHDK and CDR2 is SYGVNS. There are 14 residues in the CDR3. The CDR3 DNA is TGTGCCAGCACCGGGGTAGGAGCCTACAATGAGCAGTTCTTC. Its protein is CASTGVGAYNEQFF. Full variable domain (remainder filled in from reference TRBV25-1 and TRBJ2-1): EADIYQTPRYLVIGTGKKITLECSQTMGHDKMYWYQQDPGMELHLIHYSYGVNSTEKGDLSSESTVSRIRTEHFPLTLESARPSHTSQYLCASTGVGAYNEQFFGPGTRLTVL.

CDR3 in amino acids: CASSAEQGAATEAFF. The CDR3 DNA reads TGTGCCAGCAGCGCCGAACAGGGGGCGGCCACTGAAGCTTTCTTT. This sequence joins TRBV9 and TRBJ1-1, with 9 nucleotides matching TRBD1. Trimming removed 3 bases from V and 4 bases from J; junction bases left unmatched: 7. The CDR3 runs to 15 residues. CDR1 SGDLS and CDR2 YYNGEE come from the germline V gene.

The CDR3 loop reads CASQSGSFNTGELFF. CDR3 nucleotides: TGTGCCAGCCAAAGCGGGAGTTTTAACACCGGGGAGCTGTTTTTT. This sequence joins TRBV2 and TRBJ2-2; 8 bases match TRBD2. The V gene end was trimmed by 8 bases and the J gene end by 2 bases; junction bases not matched to a gene: 7. The CDR3 covers 15 residues. The germline gives CDR1 SNHLY, CDR2 FYNNEI.

The CDR3 sequence is CSVVGYRSSYEQYF. The DNA of the CDR3 is TGCAGCGTTGTTGGTTATCGCAGCTCCTACGAGCAGTACTTC. The chain combines TRBV29-1 with TRBJ2-7; D not certain. Trimming pared 4 bases from V and 0 bases from J, leaving 13 bases between. The length of the CDR3 is 14 residues. Germline CDR1 reads SQVTM; CDR2 reads ANQGSEA.

The chain is built from TRBV4-2 and TRBJ2-3, with TRBD2 matching over 8 bases. The trim removed 4 bases at V and 0 bases at J, leaving 9 bases unmatched. CDR1 and CDR2 from the germline V gene are LGHNA and YNFKEQ. The CDR3 is 17 residues long. CDR3 residues: CASSRYQAGESTDTQYF. In DNA, the CDR3 is TGTGCCAGCAGCCGATACCAAGCGGGAGAGAGCACAGATACGCAGTATTTT.

The chain has TRBV14 and TRBJ2-1, with 9 positions matching TRBD2. CDR3 length equals 17 residues. The J segment lost 8 bases and the V segment lost 2 bases, leaving 13 bases of the junction unmatched. Germline CDR1 and CDR2: SGHDN and FVKESK. CDR3 region: CASSQLLRREGRDEQFF. The CDR3 DNA reads TGTGCCAGCAGCCAACTCTTAAGGCGGGAGGGCCGGGATGAGCAGTTCTTC.

This chain links TRBV7-9 with TRBJ1-2, with 8 bases matching TRBD1. The CDR3 consists of 16 residues. Germline V lookup: CDR1 SEHNR, CDR2 FQNEAQ (reference sequence). V trimming: 0 bases; J trimming: 3 bases; junction bases outside the gene matches: 6. CDR3 in amino acids: CASSLALGQGYYGYTF. The CDR3 DNA sequence: TGTGCCAGCAGCTTAGCGTTAGGACAGGGATACTATGGCTACACCTTC.

The genes are TRBV7-2 and TRBJ2-7; tentatively, D is TRBD1 (5 bases). The CDR3 is made up of 15 amino acids. The germline gives CDR1 SGHTA, CDR2 FQGNSA. Trimming pared 5 bases from V and 2 bases from J, leaving 16 bases between. The CDR3 loop is CASSPFLGRAYEQYF. CDR3 DNA sequence: TGTGCCAGCAGCCCGTTTTTGGGCAGGGCCTACGAGCAGTACTTC.

The rearrangement links TRBV11-2 to TRBJ2-7; a possible D gene is TRBD2 (5 bases). Germline V gene sequence: CDR1 SGHAT, CDR2 FQNNGV. The CDR3 loop spans 15 amino acids. The germline V and J ends were trimmed by 5 bases and 2 bases, with 16 bases remaining between them. The CDR3 region is CASSPTRAGTYEQYF. The CDR3 DNA reads as TGTGCCAGCAGCCCCACCCGCGCGGGTACCTACGAGCAGTACTTC.

A few counts support this clone. The chain combines TRBV30 with TRBJ1-1; no clear D. Trimming removed 0 bases from V and 5 bases from J, with 13 bases in between. This CDR3 has 14 residues. Germline-derived CDR1 and CDR2 are GTSNPN and SVGIG (reference sequence). This CDR3 reads CAWSVAGGRTEAFF. The CDR3 nucleotides are TGTGCCTGGAGTGTGGCAGGAGGGCGAACTGAAGCTTTCTTT.

The chain combines TRBV7-3 with TRBJ2-1, with 11 bases aligning to TRBD2. Trimming took 1 base from V and 4 from J; bases not matched to a gene: 3. The germline V gene has CDR1 SGHTA and CDR2 FQGTGA. The CDR3 is 16 amino acids. For the CDR3, the DNA is TGTGCCAGCAGCTTAATAAGGACTAGCGGGTACAATGAGCAGTTCTTC. Protein product: CASSLIRTSGYNEQFF.

With respect to this clone: The sample holds other DNA sequences that translate to the same CDR3. The genes are TRBV7-9 and TRBJ2-7, with D perhaps TRBD2 (5 bases). This CDR3 region has 12 residues. V shed 5 bases and J shed 4 bases, with 9 bases lying between them. Germline loops: CDR1 SEHNR, CDR2 FQNEAQ (reference sequence). For the CDR3, the DNA is TGTGCCAGCAGCCTAAGGGAGTACGAGCAGTACTTC. It is translated as CASSLREYEQYF.